A selection of T cell receptor beta chains follows, all from one sample in a study of identifying expanded T cells in peripheral blood. Clones were sequenced by immunoSEQ multiplex PCR, and TCRdb holds only the in-frame ones, with some missing. The sample includes 80,000 to 90,000 clones, about 89% of them seen just once. The sequenced sample consisted of blood. Receptors originate from a person aged 18 to 75 in good health. Both conserved end residues are part of each CDR3. Fields, in order: CDR3 DNA, CDR3 protein, D gene, CDR3 length, V gene, clone size, J gene. The D gene is left open where the match is weak. Only some rows state a clone size, as once, few, many or a class for expanded clones.

TGTGCCAGTAGCAGGGTCTTAGAAGAGACCCAGTACTTC CASSRVLEETQYF NA 13 TRBV5-6 NA TRBJ2-5
TGTGCCAGCAGTTACGCCTGGGACAAACGGGCTTTCTTT CASSYAWDKRAFF NA 13 TRBV6-5 NA TRBJ1-1
TGTGCCAGCAGACGGACGGGCACAGATACGCAGTATTTT CASRRTGTDTQYF NA 13 TRBV27 few TRBJ2-3
TGCGCCAGCAGCTTGCGGGCGTCGGGCTCCAGGGACGAGACCCAGTACTTC CASSLRASGSRDETQYF NA 17 TRBV5-1 NA TRBJ2-5
TGTGCCAGCAGCGCCACTAGCGGGAGGATCACAGATACGCAGTATTTT CASSATSGRITDTQYF TRBD2 16 TRBV7-6 many TRBJ2-3
TGCGCCAGCAGCCAATTGAGAAGCGGGCTCTCTGAGGGGGATACGCAGTATTTT CASSQLRSGLSEGDTQYF NA 18 TRBV4-1 NA TRBJ2-3
TGTGCCAGCAGTGGTGCTTTTGGGGCCTACGAGCAGTACTTC CASSGAFGAYEQYF NA 14 TRBV25-1 once TRBJ2-7
TGCGCCAGCAGCCAAGGCCCTTACAATGAGCAGTTCTTC CASSQGPYNEQFF NA 13 TRBV4-1 NA TRBJ2-1
TGTGCCAGCAGCTGGAAGTCAAGGGAGACCCAGTACTTC CASSWKSRETQYF NA 13 TRBV5-4 NA TRBJ2-5
TGTGCCAGCAGCGTAAACCCCGGATTCATGGATACGCAGTATTTT CASSVNPGFMDTQYF NA 15 TRBV9 NA TRBJ2-3
TGTGCCAGCAGCCAAGATTTCCTGACTTCCCAAGAGACCCAGTACTTC CASSQDFLTSQETQYF NA 16 TRBV14 NA TRBJ2-5
TGTGCCAGTAGTTTTGTGGGTAGCAATCAGCCCCAGCATTTT CASSFVGSNQPQHF NA 14 TRBV19 NA TRBJ1-5
TGTGCCATCAGTGAGTTTGATAGCGGGACCACAGATACGCAGTATTTT CAISEFDSGTTDTQYF TRBD2 16 TRBV10-3 NA TRBJ2-3
TGTGCCAGCAGTTTATACCACAGGGGAACTGAAGCTTTCTTT CASSLYHRGTEAFF TRBD1 14 TRBV27 once TRBJ1-1
TGTGCCTGGACCCGACTAGCGGGGGCGAACACTGAAGCTTTCTTT CAWTRLAGANTEAFF NA 15 TRBV30 NA TRBJ1-1
TGTGCCAGCAGTCCACGCGGACAGGGGCCCCCCACCTTC CASSPRGQGPPTF TRBD1 13 TRBV27 NA TRBJ1-2
TGTGCCAGCAGTCCCGACCACAGTGACTTAGCCAAAAACATTCAGTACTTC CASSPDHSDLAKNIQYF NA 17 TRBV7-2 NA TRBJ2-4
TGTGCCAGTAGCGGGGGGGGCACAGATACGCAGTATTTT CASSGGGTDTQYF TRBD2 13 TRBV19 NA TRBJ2-3
TGTGCCAGCAGCTTTCCCCCCGGGACAGGAATCACAGATACGCAGTATTTT CASSFPPGTGITDTQYF TRBD1 17 TRBV7-2 few TRBJ2-3
TGCGCCAGCAGCTCCGGGACTAGTTTGGTTTGGTCGTTCTTC CASSSGTSLVWSFF TRBD2 14 TRBV5-1 NA TRBJ2-1
TGTGCCAGCAGCGGAGCGACTAGCGGGGGGTTAGAGACCCAGTACTTC CASSGATSGGLETQYF TRBD2 16 TRBV9 once TRBJ2-5
TGTGCCAGCAGCGTCTTCGGGGGAATGTACGAGCAGTACTTC CASSVFGGMYEQYF NA 14 TRBV5-4 NA TRBJ2-7
TGTGCCAGCAGTTTAATCGGGACAGGGTCAGCTTTCTTT CASSLIGTGSAFF TRBD1 13 TRBV28 NA TRBJ1-1
TGTGCCAGCAGCTTAGGCGTAGGGCAGTATTTT CASSLGVGQYF NA 11 TRBV13 NA TRBJ2-3
TGTGCCAGCAGTGGACAGGGTCAGGGTGAAAAACTGTTTTTT CASSGQGQGEKLFF TRBD1 14 TRBV2 NA TRBJ1-4
TGCAGCGGTTGGACTAGCGGCTACGAGCAGTACTTC CSGWTSGYEQYF TRBD2 12 TRBV29-1 NA TRBJ2-7
TGTGCCAGCAGCTCCTATATCGGGAGCTCCTACAATGAGCAGTTCTTC CASSSYIGSSYNEQFF NA 16 TRBV7-9 NA TRBJ2-1
TGTGCCAGCAGCTCCCTTGCGCGAAATACGGTTGGCTACACCTTC CASSSLARNTVGYTF NA 15 TRBV7-8 NA TRBJ1-2
TGTGCCAGCAGTCGACAGGGAAGCTCTGGGGCCAACGTCCTGACTTTC CASSRQGSSGANVLTF TRBD1 16 TRBV2 NA TRBJ2-6
TGTGCCAGCAGCAGGACACTAGCGGGACAGTACAATGAGCAGTTCTTC CASSRTLAGQYNEQFF TRBD2 16 TRBV9 NA TRBJ2-1
TGTGCCAGCAGCGTAGCTGTCAGGGGGGGGGCAGATACGCAGTATTTT CASSVAVRGGADTQYF NA 16 TRBV9 NA TRBJ2-3
TGCGCCAGCAGCTCCTACGACAGGGGGAACACTGAAGCTTTCTTT CASSSYDRGNTEAFF TRBD1 15 TRBV5-1 once TRBJ1-1
TGTGCCTGGAACCGGGGCGAGGAATCACCCCTCCACTTT CAWNRGEESPLHF NA 13 TRBV30 once TRBJ1-6
TGCGCCAGCAGCTTGGGTGGGAGGGCCCAGGACAATGAGCAGTTCTTC CASSLGGRAQDNEQFF TRBD2 16 TRBV5-1 NA TRBJ2-1
TGTGCCAGCAGCTTGACCGCGGGGTACAATGAGCAGTTCTTC CASSLTAGYNEQFF NA 14 TRBV5-6 NA TRBJ2-1
TGCGCCAGCAGTGAGGGACTAGCGGGGGTACAAGAGACCCAGTACTTC CASSEGLAGVQETQYF TRBD2 16 TRBV10-1 NA TRBJ2-5
TGTGCCAGCAGCTTAGTTGGCTTCTCCTACGAGCAGTACTTC CASSLVGFSYEQYF NA 14 TRBV7-9 few TRBJ2-7
TGTGCCAGCAGCCCAACAGGGCTGGGCACAGATACGCAGTATTTT CASSPTGLGTDTQYF NA 15 TRBV7-2 NA TRBJ2-3
TGTGCCAGCAGGATGACTAGCTACAATGAGCAGTTCTTC CASRMTSYNEQFF NA 13 TRBV7-2 NA TRBJ2-1
TGCGCCAGCAGCCCTGACAGCAGCTCTGGAAACACCATATATTTT CASSPDSSSGNTIYF NA 15 TRBV4-1 NA TRBJ1-3
TGTGCCAGCAGTTACGGCGCAGGGAACTATGGCTACACCTTC CASSYGAGNYGYTF NA 14 TRBV6-6 NA TRBJ1-2
TGTGCCAGTACTGCACGAGATACGCAGTATTTT CASTARDTQYF NA 11 TRBV19 NA TRBJ2-3
TGTGCCATCAGTGCGACGCGGGTAGGACAGGGAAGAGCCCATAACGGCAATCAGCCCCAGCATTTT CAISATRVGQGRAHNGNQPQHF TRBD1 22 TRBV10-3 NA TRBJ1-5
TGTGCCAGCAGCGAACGGAGCGGGGTCTCCTACAATGAGCAGTTCTTC CASSERSGVSYNEQFF TRBD2 16 TRBV13 NA TRBJ2-1
TGTGCCTGGACACAGTCGGACTCACCCCTCCACTTT CAWTQSDSPLHF NA 12 TRBV30 few TRBJ1-6
TGTGCCAGCAGCGTAGGCGACAGCTCCTACGAGCAGTACTTC CASSVGDSSYEQYF NA 14 TRBV9 once TRBJ2-7
TGCGCCAGCAGCCTACGACTAGCGGGGGCCGGGGAGCTGTTTTTT CASSLRLAGAGELFF TRBD2 15 TRBV4-1 NA TRBJ2-2
TGCGCCAGCAGGCCAGATTTGAACACTGAAGCTTTCTTT CASRPDLNTEAFF NA 13 TRBV23-1 NA TRBJ1-1
TGTGCCAGCAGCTTGGAACAGTACTATGGCTACACCTTC CASSLEQYYGYTF NA 13 TRBV5-4 NA TRBJ1-2
TGTGCCAGTAGTATGAAAAGCGGGGCGAAATCCTACGAGCAGTACTTC CASSMKSGAKSYEQYF TRBD2 16 TRBV19 NA TRBJ2-7
TGTGCCAGCAGTAGGACGGTTCAAGAGACCCAGTACTTC CASSRTVQETQYF NA 13 TRBV6-5 NA TRBJ2-5
TGTGCCAGCAGCTTGGGGACTAGCGGGGGGGTCACAGATACGCAGTATTTT CASSLGTSGGVTDTQYF TRBD2 17 TRBV7-2 NA TRBJ2-3
TGTGCCAGCAGTGGTCAGGGCACTTCCTACGAGCAGTACTTC CASSGQGTSYEQYF NA 14 TRBV6-6 NA TRBJ2-7